The subject of this entry is one TCR beta chain. Relative to the germline gene, one junction end is altered; a read error may explain this. In the authors' workflow: Using reference gene primer amplification, nucleated cell counts were estimated. Sequenced by immunoSEQ multiplex PCR; TCRdb stores in-frame clones only, minus some. V, J and clone size are those of that table, while D and trimming were read from the DNA. The sample yields about 170,000 clones, 80% to 85% seen once. Germline loops: CDR1 SGHVS, CDR2 FQNEAQ. The CDR3 sequence is 16 residues long. This entry is derived from a study of blood T cell repertoires in COVID-19. The overall study: The origin of the acute and convalescent COVID-19 samples was the United States, Italy and Spain.

This clonotype was obtained from a man between 65 and 85 years old with active or convalescent COVID-19. The chain is built from TRBV7-8 and TRBJ1-6, with D possibly TRBD1 on 6 matching bases. The sequenced sample was peripheral blood. Here the CDR3 reads CASSLTGTSDNSPLHF. The CDR3 DNA reads as TGTGCCAGCAGCCTTACAGGGACCTCCGATAATTCACCCCTCCACTTT.